These 5 T cell receptor beta chains originate from one sample sequenced in a study of metastatic and nonmetastatic thyroid tumors. Via MiXCR, TCRdb re-called the PCR reads. The sample holds about 25,000 clones; more than 20% are singletons and the top ten take over 6.5%. No patient had received any treatment before thyroid surgery. The sequenced sample consisted of blood. Every receptor here comes from a female donor with papillary thyroid cancer or a benign thyroid nodule (not recorded which). Some clones in this sample may be carry-over from other donors' samples.

This clone has at least ten counts. The V gene is TRBV5-6, the J gene TRBJ1-4, with 7 bases lining up with TRBD1. Germline V CDR1 and CDR2: SGHDT, YYEEEE. The junction had 1 base not matched to a gene; V was cut back by 1 base and J by 4 bases. The CDR3 length is 14 residues. The chain's CDR3 is CASSLWDSNEKLFF. The DNA of the CDR3 is TGTGCCAGCAGCTTGTGGGACAGTAATGAAAAACTGTTTTTT.

This clone came up many times. This rearrangement joins TRBV20-1 to TRBJ1-5, with 7 bases aligning to TRBD1. Germline V gene data show CDR1 as DFQATT and CDR2 as SNEGSKA (reference sequence). V shed 5 bases and J 4 bases; nucleotides not matched to a gene: 8. The CDR3 sequence is 14 residues long. DNA for the CDR3: TGCAGTGCTTTTTACCGGGACAGTAATCAGCCCCAGCATTTT. This sequence encodes CSAFYRDSNQPQHF.

In its sample, this clone was seen many times. V usage is TRBV20-1 and J usage is TRBJ1-5; no reliable D call. Germline-derived CDR1 and CDR2 are DFQATT and SNEGSKA (reference sequence). V dropped 3 bases and J dropped 11 bases, with 14 bases sitting between them. This CDR3 spans 12 amino acids. Written as DNA, the CDR3 is TGCAGTGCTAGCCCCGGGGTAAGAGCCCAGCATTTT. It yields the protein CSASPGVRAQHF.

In its sample, this clone was seen many times. The rearrangement uses TRBV27 and TRBJ2-1; the match to TRBD2 covers 9 bases. The CDR3 loop spans 18 amino acids. Germline CDR1 is MNHEY and CDR2 is SMNVEV (reference sequence). V trimming: 0 bases; J trimming: 1 base; junction bases outside the gene matches: 7. The CDR3: CASSLSPWLAGSYNEQFF. The CDR3 region has the DNA TGTGCCAGCAGTTTATCACCCTGGCTAGCGGGATCCTACAATGAGCAGTTCTTC.

By proportion, this clone is medium-sized. The chain uses TRBV6-1 and TRBJ1-2; TRBD1 matches at 9 bases. Germline values: CDR1 MNHNS, CDR2 SASEGT. The CDR3 length is 15 residues. Unmatched junction bases numbered 6, after V lost 5 bases and J lost 2 bases. CDR3 sequence reads: CASSSPGQGNYGYTF. As DNA, the CDR3 is TGTGCCAGCAGTTCCCCGGGACAGGGAAACTATGGCTACACCTTC.